This T cell receptor (beta chain) was sequenced in a study of cytomegalovirus exposure and HLA in healthy donors (dated by TCRdb to about 2017). Looking at the study overall: According to an earlier analysis of several hundred of the donors, some 170 million T cells yielded roughly 110 million unique TCR beta sequences and less than 300 Gb of sequence data. An early release covering 550 to 700 HLA-typed donors comprised about 290 gigabases of sequencing data and roughly 86 million unique TCR sequences. Of the roughly 400 genotyped donors, around 81% fell in the genetic ancestry cluster associated with self-reported Caucasian donors. The study aimed to test whether cataloging public T cell receptors could reveal signatures of past pathogen exposure. The study used immunosequencing to profile the T cell repertoires of hundreds of subjects and linked those repertoires to cytomegalovirus serostatus. In addition to the first cohort of 666 subjects, a separate validation cohort of 120 different subjects was used. High-throughput TCR immunosequencing, statistical association of individual TCRs with disease status, and machine learning were combined to predict cytomegalovirus infection status. To study patterns of TCR occurrence, a later analysis re-analyzed previously published TCR beta repertoires from 600 to 750 donors and added high-resolution HLA genotyping. In the later analysis, no new phenotypic data were used to find candidate immune exposures; instead, reliance was placed on TCR beta sequences and their occurrence across donors. To decide whether each TCR beta V gene segment behaved as functional or pseudogenic, an earlier analysis of 587 of the donors relied on high-throughput TCR beta sequencing. Alongside the repertoire data, information on donor age, sex, ethnicity and CMV serostatus was compiled. A later genetic analysis took genome-wide SNP genotypes for about 55% of the roughly 700 donors and used that subset as a discovery cohort. All discovery cohort repertoires had been generated using a single sequencing platform. Both class I and class II loci were covered by HLA typing, at four-digit resolution. The number of donors typed differed by locus, with 629-630 for A, B, C, DRB1 and DQB1, around 560 for DQA1, over 600 for DPA1, and some 440 for DPB1. Four to six DR-DQ haplotypes were handled as single units for association and clustering, since linkage in the cohort was strong. On average, 235,054 unique TCR beta nucleotide sequences were sequenced per donor among several hundred genotyped donors of the cohort, with roughly 18% of those sequences being non-productive.

Results and caveats for the whole study, not just this receptor: Over 15 rarely observed V segments, including chromosome 9 orphons, were excluded from the earlier analysis of several hundred of the donors because counts were too low. Immune exposure information for the cohort was limited to CMV serostatus. Strong co-occurrence of HLA alleles, especially DR and DQ, made assigning TCR associations to individual alleles difficult. An earlier analysis of several hundred of the donors showed that most TCR beta V segments appeared in productive rearrangements either about 90% or about 30% of the time, which broadly matched IMGT annotations. A later genetic analysis reported fewer N-insertions in productive TCRs among donors in an Asian-associated ancestry cluster than the roughly 720-donor mean. A group of highly shared sequence variants was considered likely to be a technical artifact of the sequencing pipeline. Most TCR sequences were seen in very few donors, while some public TCRs were found in many individuals. In the study, approximately 150 TCR beta chains were listed as associated with cytomegalovirus. The classifier was reported to diagnose cytomegalovirus status with high specificity and sensitivity in both the original and validation cohorts. A later analysis found that TCR association rates varied across HLA loci, with DRB1 alleles showing the most associated TCRs and HLA-C alleles the fewest. Linkage disequilibrium might explain the correlated functional status among segregating V segments, but an unknown experimental factor could not be ruled out. Sequencing depth was assumed to be roughly uniform across donors in the presence/absence analyses, though that assumption may not hold. The authors suggested that the approach could potentially be extended to other disease states and immunological phenotypes. An association between a missense DCLRE1C variant and V-gene and J-gene trimming of TCR beta chains was found in a later genetic analysis and replicated in an independent cohort. In vitro tests confirmed that a few of the cytomegalovirus-associated TCR beta chains recognize cytomegalovirus antigens. Several of the top co-occurrence clusters appeared to be linked to parvovirus B19, influenza, CMV and Epstein-Barr virus, according to a later analysis. Most CMV-associated TCR beta chains appeared to be HLA-restricted in a later analysis, and the HLA associations seemed to be driven largely by CMV exposure. HLA typing was unavailable for some donors at each locus, so association tests used only the typed subset. The cohort was sequenced for TCR beta chains only, and without alpha or paired-chain data the features that could be detected were limited. Compared with equally common non-associated chains, HLA-associated TCR beta chains in a later analysis were more clonally expanded and had lower generation probabilities. Specific HLA alleles were associated with around 18,000 TCR beta sequences at a false discovery rate of 0.05 in a later analysis. A further reported finding was that TCR beta sequences accurately predicted the HLA-A and HLA-B alleles for most subjects in the first cohort. Because the 87-base-pair reads could not distinguish some IMGT-functional V segments, including TRBV6-2 and TRBV6-3, those segments were excluded.

The CDR3 starts with the cysteine, ends with the phenylalanine, and has 15 residues. The sequence is cut down to CDR3 DNA, 45 bases in frame from base 1. V loses 1 base at its end and J loses 4 bases; junction bases beyond the gene matches: 6. CDR1 is given as SGHVS and CDR2 as FQNEAQ, both from the germline V gene. The method was the immunoSEQ multiplex PCR assay. A mixture of 60 forward primers for TCR Vbeta segments and 13 reverse primers for TCR Jbeta segments was used in the multiplex PCR. A multiplex PCR assay on genomic DNA amplified the CDR3 region of rearranged TCR beta genes. The amplified TCR beta libraries were sequenced on the Illumina HiSeq System as 87-base-pair reads. The study's own analysis went as follows. A later analysis counted some 74 million unique TCR beta chains across the 550 to 700 repertoires, and around 9.9 million of these chains were shared by at least two donors. A nearest-neighbor algorithm error-corrected the raw reads and collapsed the reads into unique sequences, merging closely related sequences to remove PCR and sequencing errors. V, D and J gene segments were assigned by aligning CDR3 sequences to IMGT reference sequences. Each retained sequence needed at least a six-nucleotide match to both a V gene segment and a J gene segment. A rearrangement counted as productive if the CDR3 had no stop codons and remained in frame with V and J, and every other rearrangement counted as non-productive. CDR3 was defined according to IMGT convention as the region running from the second conserved V-encoded cysteine to the conserved J-encoded phenylalanine. Sequences without an unambiguous match to a single V gene segment were excluded from the earlier analysis of 450 to 650 of the donors. In an earlier analysis of some 590 of the donors, a V segment was called functional when productive rearrangements were above 56.7%, and segregating when the standard deviation between donors exceeded 5%. A statistical classification framework was built to diagnose cytomegalovirus status from the catalog of TCR beta chain sequences. A later analysis assigned V and J genes by comparing TCR nucleotide sequences with IMGT/GENE-DB human TR gene sequences. In a later analysis, CDR3 sequences and most-parsimonious VDJ recombination scenarios were assigned using the TCRdist pipeline. In a later analysis, each TCR beta chain was defined by its CDR3 amino acid sequence together with its V-gene family, and reads without a unique V-gene family were excluded. In a later analysis, around 650 highly shared, low-generation-probability nucleotide sequences were removed to address suspected cross-contamination and a sequencing artifact. For each public chain, a later analysis derived a clonal expansion index from normalized ranks of inferred template counts within each repertoire. In a later analysis, generation probabilities were computed using a VDJ recombination model fitted to out-of-frame rearrangements, and the results were checked against IGoR. In a later analysis, TCR-TCR, TCR-HLA and TCR-CMV co-occurrence was scored with hypergeometric tests, and a repertoire-size bias correction was applied to TCR pairs. A later analysis estimated false discovery rates by permuting HLA or CMV assignments 20 times. In a later analysis, co-occurring TCRs were grouped using DBSCAN, and TCRdist sequence similarity was added for clustering within HLA-allele-positive subsets. Repertoires with fewer than 30,000 or more than 120,000 public chains were left out of co-occurrence clustering, as were a handful of repertoires with anomalous nucleotide sharing. Held by TCRdb, this immuneACCESS table contains in-frame sequences only and omits some clones. Under half of the omission traces to an unresolved V gene where checked; the cause of the rest is unknown. Clone size and the V and J calls come from that table; the DNA yielded D and trimming. The sample has 97,000 or so clones on record, 60% to 80% of them singletons. 8.5% to 10% of the sample is taken by the ten largest.

In the case of this clone: Its antigen is not yet known. No clone much larger than this one lies a single base away; base qualities are absent.

The cohort consisted of some 670 healthy bone marrow donors. At the time of sampling, every cohort member was nominally healthy, though immune exposures that went unrecorded were likely present. The donor was CMV seropositive and belonged to the group of 250 to 350 seropositive cohort members. A peripheral blood sample was provided by each donor, and peripheral blood mononuclear cells were used for TCR beta sequencing. The Qiagen DNeasy Blood Extraction Kit was used to extract genomic DNA from the blood cell samples. This TCR was recovered from a male donor in good health and CMV-seropositive. The rearranged segments are TRBV7-8 and TRBJ1-1, with 7 bases aligning to TRBD1. Sequencing was done on a sample of PBMCs. The DNA reads TGTGCCAGCAGCTTAGTTAGGGGGCTCGGCACTGAAGCTTTCTTT. This codes for CASSLVRGLGTEAFF.